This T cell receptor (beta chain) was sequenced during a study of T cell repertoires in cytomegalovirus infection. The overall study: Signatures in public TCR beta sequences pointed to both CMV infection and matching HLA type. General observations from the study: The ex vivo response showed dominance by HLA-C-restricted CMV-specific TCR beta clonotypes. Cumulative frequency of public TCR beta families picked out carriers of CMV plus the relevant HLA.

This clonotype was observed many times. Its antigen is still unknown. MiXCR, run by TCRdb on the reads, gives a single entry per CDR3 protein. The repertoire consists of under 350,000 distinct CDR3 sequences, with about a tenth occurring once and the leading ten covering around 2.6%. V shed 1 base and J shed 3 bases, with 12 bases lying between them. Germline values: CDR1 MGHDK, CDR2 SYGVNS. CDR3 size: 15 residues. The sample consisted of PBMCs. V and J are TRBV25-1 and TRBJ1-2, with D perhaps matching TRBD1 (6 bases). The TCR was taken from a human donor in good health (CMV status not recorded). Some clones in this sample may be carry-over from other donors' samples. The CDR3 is CASSELNREYYGYTF. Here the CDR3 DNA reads TGTGCCAGCAGTGAATTGAACAGGGAGTACTATGGCTACACCTTC.